Reported below is one TCR beta chain. The CDR3 is 14 residues long. Trimming took 4 bases from V and 3 from J, leaving 10 bases between them. Germline CDR1 and CDR2: MGHRA and YSYEKL. Patients of the Seattle cohort, enrolled during active infection, were followed longitudinally. This sample is part of a study of blood T cell repertoires in COVID-19. Study as a whole: Spain, Italy and the United States supplied samples that represented acute and convalescent COVID-19.

Authors' analysis steps: The assay estimated nucleated cells by amplifying reference gene primers. Sequenced by immunoSEQ multiplex PCR; TCRdb stores in-frame clones only, minus some. That table supplies the V and J calls and clone size; D and trimming were determined from the DNA. This table holds more than 250,000 clones, around 88% found once. This clonotype was obtained from a woman aged 30 to 39 with COVID-19, enrolled during active disease. The chain is built from TRBV4-1 and TRBJ2-1; a possible D gene is TRBD1 (6 bases). Sequenced sample: peripheral blood. The CDR3 protein is CASSPDSLYNEQFF. The CDR3, as DNA: TGCGCCAGCAGCCCGGACAGCCTCTACAATGAGCAGTTCTTC.